One and the same sample provided the 30 T cell receptor beta chains below, sequenced in a study of identical twins. Via MiXCR, TCRdb re-called the 5' RACE reads, giving one row per CDR3 protein. The sample lists around 960,000 distinct CDR3 sequences, 9% to 15% occurring once. The same data also contributed to another study, on yellow fever vaccine responses in identical twins.

Sequencing was carried out using PBMCs. Every receptor here comes from a woman under 30 in good health.

This clonotype was observed a few times. The V call is TRBV4-1, the J call TRBJ2-3; 9 positions agree with TRBD1. V shed 0 bases, J shed 4 bases, and the junction held 11 bases outside the gene matches. Germline V lookup: CDR1 MGHRA, CDR2 YSYEKL. The CDR3 loop spans 18 amino acids. CDR3 protein: CASSQDFLGQGFSDTQYF. As DNA, the CDR3 is TGCGCCAGCAGCCAAGATTTTCTGGGACAGGGATTTTCAGATACGCAGTATTTT.

The chain couples TRBV29-1 to TRBJ2-5, with a possible D match to TRBD2 (6 bases). This CDR3 has 15 amino acids. The ends were cut back, 3 bases at V and 3 bases at J, with 17 bases in the middle. Germline V gene lookup returns CDR1 SQVTM and CDR2 ANQGSEA. This CDR3 reads CSVDLGGKFKETQYF. CDR3 DNA: TGCAGCGTTGATCTCGGGGGTAAATTTAAAGAGACCCAGTACTTC.

This rearrangement joins TRBV12-3 or TRBV12-4 to TRBJ2-1; no definite D call. Trimming shortened V by 0 bases and J by 0 bases, and 9 bases separated the two germline ends. The CDR3 extends over 16 amino acids. CDR3 amino acids: CASSLAPLSSYNEQFF. The CDR3 DNA follows: TGTGCCAGCAGTTTAGCCCCCCTCAGCTCCTACAATGAGCAGTTCTTC.

The chain joins TRBV5-1 to TRBJ2-3; 11 positions match TRBD1. The CDR3 loop spans 14 amino acids. V shed 5 bases and J 4 bases; nucleotides not matched to a gene: 3. Germline V gives CDR1 SGHRS, CDR2 YFSETQ. The CDR3, as DNA: TGCGCCAGCAGTTGGGGACAGGGGGCAGATACGCAGTATTTT. Its protein is CASSWGQGADTQYF.

This clonotype has only a few counts. The chain joins TRBV4-2 to TRBJ2-3; TRBD2 might be the D (6 bases). V shed 0 bases and J shed 2 bases, with 12 bases lying between them. Germline CDR1 reads LGHNA; CDR2 reads YNFKEQ. The CDR3 extends over 16 amino acids. CDR3 residues: CASSQEEGRVTDTQYF. CDR3 nucleotide sequence: TGTGCCAGCAGCCAAGAGGAGGGTAGGGTCACAGATACGCAGTATTTT.

V usage is TRBV29-1 and J usage is TRBJ2-4; D not certain. Germline loops: CDR1 SQVTM, CDR2 ANQGSEA. Trimming cost V 4 bases and J 0 bases, with 4 bases left between them. CDR3 length: 12 residues. The CDR3 is CSVARAKNIQYF. CDR3 nucleotide sequence: TGCAGCGTTGCCAGAGCCAAAAACATTCAGTACTTC.

This chain connects TRBV2 to TRBJ2-1; 7 bases are a match to TRBD2. Germline V gene lookup returns CDR1 SNHLY and CDR2 FYNNEI. The CDR3 consists of 14 residues. Trimming took 3 bases from V and 6 from J; bases not matched to a gene: 5. Here the CDR3 DNA reads TGTGCCAGCAGTGATCAGTCTAGCGGCAATGAGCAGTTCTTC. This translates into CASSDQSSGNEQFF.

This clonotype has at least ten counts. This sequence joins TRBV5-1 and TRBJ1-2; D is perhaps TRBD1 (6 bases). Per the germline V gene, CDR1 is SGHRS and CDR2 is YFSETQ. V lost 7 bases and J 2 bases, leaving 18 bases between the germline ends. The CDR3 consists of 15 residues. Written as DNA, the CDR3 is TGCGCCAGCCAGGGGAATCCAGGCGTAAACTATGGCTACACCTTC. It yields the protein CASQGNPGVNYGYTF.

The chain combines TRBV7-2 with TRBJ2-7; 8 positions agree with TRBD2. CDR1 is SGHTA, CDR2 FQGNSA, per germline. The CDR3 is made up of 14 amino acids. Unmatched junction bases numbered 6, after V lost 8 bases and J lost 0 bases. The CDR3 reads CASVFGGGSYEQYF. DNA of the CDR3: TGTGCCAGCGTTTTCGGGGGGGGCTCCTACGAGCAGTACTTC.

The chain carries TRBV2 and TRBJ2-5; 12 bases map to TRBD2. Germline V CDR1 and CDR2: SNHLY, FYNNEI. V lost 3 bases, J lost 2 bases, and 4 bases stayed unmatched. The CDR3 extends over 16 amino acids. This CDR3 is CASSELLAGGQETQYF. For the CDR3, the DNA is TGTGCCAGCAGTGAGTTACTAGCGGGGGGACAAGAGACCCAGTACTTC.

The chain recombines TRBV7-6 with TRBJ2-1, with TRBD2 identical over 7 bases. Trimming at V came to 1 base and at J to 8 bases, leaving 14 bases not matched to a gene. Germline lookup yields CDR1 SGHVS and CDR2 FNYEAQ. The CDR3 has 17 residues. CDR3: CASSLVLGGSFSDEQFF. The CDR3 DNA reads TGTGCCAGCAGCTTAGTGCTGGGCGGGAGCTTTTCAGATGAGCAGTTCTTC.

This sequence joins TRBV14 and TRBJ2-1; D may match TRBD1 or TRBD2 (6 bases each). V was cut by 4 bases and J by 5 bases, with 21 bases left in between. The CDR3 runs to 17 residues. Germline CDR1 SGHDN, CDR2 FVKESK. The DNA for the CDR3 is TGTGCCAGCAGCCGAGTGGTCGGGGGCCCCACAAACAATGAGCAGTTCTTC. Translating gives CASSRVVGGPTNNEQFF.

V and J are TRBV28 and TRBJ2-6, with TRBD1 identical over 8 bases. CDR1 is MDHEN, CDR2 SYDVKM, per germline. Unmatched junction bases numbered 6, after V lost 7 bases and J lost 4 bases. The length of the CDR3 is 15 residues. In DNA form, the CDR3 reads TGTGCCAGCACCCGGACAGGGTACGGGGCCAACGTCCTGACTTTC. It specifies CASTRTGYGANVLTF. Drawing the rest from reference TRBV28 and TRBJ2-6, the complete variable domain is DVKVTQSSRYLVKRTGEKVFLECVQDMDHENMFWYRQDPGLGLRLIYFSYDVKMKEKGDIPEGYSVSREKKERFSLILESASTNQTSMYLCASTRTGYGANVLTFGAGSRLTVL.

This chain joins TRBV6-5 and TRBJ1-4, with no clear D. V dropped 2 bases and J dropped 10 bases, with 14 bases sitting between them. The CDR3 has 14 amino acids. Germline CDR1 reads MNHEY; CDR2 reads SVGAGI. The CDR3 sequence: CASSYGPGGGKLFF. The DNA for the CDR3 is TGTGCCAGCAGTTACGGCCCCGGAGGTGGAAAACTGTTTTTT.

This clonotype showed up many times. The chain is built from TRBV27 and TRBJ2-7, with D tentatively TRBD1 or TRBD2 (5 bases each). The CDR3 is 18 residues long. The V gene's germline CDR1 is MNHEY and CDR2 SMNVEV (reference sequence). Trimming shortened V by 1 base and J by 0 bases, and 19 bases separated the two germline ends. The CDR3 loop reads CASSLFGSGTASSYEQYF. The CDR3 bases are TGTGCCAGCAGTTTATTTGGCTCCGGGACGGCCAGCTCCTACGAGCAGTACTTC.

This clonotype was found many times. The V gene is TRBV20-1, the J gene TRBJ2-5; possibly TRBD2 for D (5 bases). Germline V gives CDR1 DFQATT, CDR2 SNEGSKA (reference sequence). V was cut by 1 base and J by 4 bases, with 7 bases left in between. The CDR3 has 12 residues. The DNA for the CDR3 is TGCAGTGCTAGAGCGGGGTTAGAGACCCAGTACTTC. It translates to CSARAGLETQYF.

For this clonotype: This may arise from a read error, as a much more abundant clone is one base away. The J gene is TRBJ2-1, the V gene TRBV12-3 or TRBV12-4; D is uncertain. This CDR3 comprises 15 residues. The CDR3 sequence is CASKKALGLLNELFF. The DNA of the CDR3 is TGTGCCAGCAAAAAGGCGCTTGGTCTTCTGAATGAGCTGTTCTTC.

The chain couples TRBV2 to TRBJ2-7; D gene uncertain. V lost 3 bases to trimming and J lost 7 bases, with 7 bases between them. There are 11 residues in the CDR3. CDR1 is SNHLY and CDR2 is FYNNEI in the germline V gene. The CDR3 DNA reads TGTGCCAGCAGTGATTATCAAGAGCAGTACTTC. This sequence encodes CASSDYQEQYF.

The rearrangement links TRBV25-1 to TRBJ2-3, with 10 bases lining up with TRBD2. The germline gives CDR1 MGHDK, CDR2 SYGVNS. The CDR3 covers 16 residues. V was clipped by 6 bases and J by 4 bases; unmatched bases: 10. The CDR3 DNA reads TGTGCCAGCAGGTACAGCGGGAGGGGTGAAGCAGATACGCAGTATTTT. This sequence encodes CASRYSGRGEADTQYF.

The V gene is TRBV4-2, the J gene TRBJ2-2; 11 bases are shared with TRBD2. The J segment lost 7 bases and the V segment lost 0 bases, leaving 7 bases of the junction unmatched. The CDR3 contains 17 residues. Germline values: CDR1 LGHNA, CDR2 YNFKEQ. The CDR3 nucleotides are TGTGCCAGCAGCCAAGATTTAGCGGGGGGGCCTGGCGGGGAGCTGTTTTTT. Translated, it gives CASSQDLAGGPGGELFF.

J is TRBJ1-2 and V is TRBV14, with D possibly matching TRBD1 (6 bases). Germline V gene data show CDR1 as SGHDN and CDR2 as FVKESK. The CDR3 covers 14 residues. The V and J ends lost 1 base and 4 bases respectively, with 10 bases between them. CDR3 in DNA: TGTGCCAGCAGCCAAGCAGGGGTTGCCTATGGCTACACCTTC. Translation gives CASSQAGVAYGYTF.

The chain is built from TRBV6-5 and TRBJ2-1; D gene ambiguous. Germline CDR1 is MNHEY and CDR2 is SVGAGI. The CDR3 totals 18 residues. The V end lost 2 bases, the J end lost 5 bases, and 22 bases lay between the germline ends. The CDR3 bases are TGTGCCAGCAGTTACGGACCCGACCTAAGACGCTTTAACAATGAGCAGTTCTTC. As protein: CASSYGPDLRRFNNEQFF.

The V and J genes are TRBV7-8 and TRBJ2-5; possible D gene TRBD1, 5 bases. This CDR3 has 15 residues. Germline values: CDR1 SGHVS, CDR2 FQNEAQ. The V gene lost 4 bases and the J gene lost 3 bases, with 15 bases spanning the gap. DNA for the CDR3: TGTGCCAGCAGCTACGAATATCTCAGGGAAGAGACCCAGTACTTC. Its protein product is CASSYEYLREETQYF.

The V call is TRBV7-8, the J call TRBJ1-1, with D unclear. V lost 5 bases, J lost 0 bases, and 16 bases lay in between. Germline CDR1 SGHVS, CDR2 FQNEAQ. The CDR3 totals 16 residues. The CDR3, as DNA: TGTGCCAGCAGCCGAACCGACAATAGCTTGAACACTGAAGCTTTCTTT. It encodes CASSRTDNSLNTEAFF.

The rearrangement joins TRBV7-9 to TRBJ2-2; 9 nucleotides match TRBD1. The CDR3 totals 16 residues. The germline gives CDR1 SEHNR, CDR2 FQNEAQ (reference sequence). V was clipped by 5 bases and J by 8 bases; unmatched bases: 12. The CDR3 reads CASSRNRDRVRGELFF. The CDR3, as DNA: TGTGCCAGCAGCCGTAACCGGGACAGGGTTCGGGGGGAGCTGTTTTTT. The full variable domain, rest sourced from reference TRBV7-9 and TRBJ2-2, is DTGVSQNPRHKITKRGQNVTFRCDPISEHNRLYWYRQTLGQGPEFLTYFQNEAQLEKSRLLSDRFSAERPKGSFSTLEIQRTEQGDSAMYLCASSRNRDRVRGELFFGEGSRLTVL.

This clonotype has a handful of counts. The chain couples TRBV29-1 to TRBJ2-1; D perhaps matches TRBD1 (6 bases). The CDR3 has 17 residues. Germline CDR1 reads SQVTM; CDR2 reads ANQGSEA. V lost 6 bases, J lost 0 bases, and 21 bases lay in between. The CDR3 protein is CSVGPLRGFSSYNEQFF. The CDR3 coding sequence is TGCAGCGTCGGTCCTCTCAGGGGATTTAGCTCCTACAATGAGCAGTTCTTC.

V is TRBV7-6 and J is TRBJ2-1, with D uncertain. Germline V gives CDR1 SGHVS, CDR2 FNYEAQ. V was trimmed by 7 bases and J by 7 bases, leaving 17 bases between them. The CDR3 is 14 residues long. For the CDR3, the DNA is TGTGCCAGCACCTCATTGGAAGGGCTTAATGAGCAGTTCTTC. Amino acids: CASTSLEGLNEQFF.

This sequence joins TRBV12-3 or TRBV12-4 and TRBJ2-5; maybe TRBD1 (8 bases). V lost 4 bases, J lost 9 bases, and 15 bases lay in between. This CDR3 has 13 residues. The CDR3, as DNA: TGTGCCAGCAGTTCTACAGGGGGGGGGGCCCAGTACTTC. Translated, it gives CASSSTGGGAQYF.

In its sample, this clonotype was seen a few times. The rearrangement links TRBV29-1 to TRBJ2-3; maybe TRBD2 (6 bases). This CDR3 comprises 12 residues. From germline, CDR1 is SQVTM and CDR2 ANQGSEA. V shed 7 bases and J shed 11 bases, with 19 bases lying between them. CDR3 sequence (DNA): TGCAGCGCAGTATGGAGGGGAGGAGTGCAGTATTTT. It is translated as CSAVWRGGVQYF.

This clonotype was recorded many times. The V and J genes are TRBV3-1 and TRBJ1-5, with D maybe TRBD1 (5 bases). The length of the CDR3 is 14 residues. The germline V gene has CDR1 LGHDT and CDR2 YNNKEL (reference sequence). V was cut by 1 base and J by 7 bases, with 11 bases left in between. The CDR3 DNA reads as TGTGCCAGCAGCCAAGGGCAGGGTCGGCAGCCCCAGCATTTT. It codes for CASSQGQGRQPQHF. Looking up the rest from reference TRBV3-1 and TRBJ1-5 gives the full variable domain: DTAVSQTPKYLVTQMGNDKSIKCEQNLGHDTMYWYKQDSKKFLKIMFSYNNKELIINETVPNRFSPKSPDKAHLNLHINSLELGDSAVYFCASSQGQGRQPQHFGDGTRLSIL.